This T cell receptor beta chain was found in a study of post-analysis software for immune sequencing data. Whole-study context: Relapsing-remitting, secondary progressive and progressive-relapsing multiple sclerosis were all included among the disease courses.

Germline values: CDR1 MNHNY, CDR2 SVGAGI (reference sequence). Deletions cut 2 bases from V and 2 bases from J, with 6 bases between. This CDR3 is 13 amino acids long. There are a few counts of this clonotype. As yet, its antigen is unknown. The TCR beta cDNA libraries carried unique molecular identifiers. TCRdb ran MiXCR on the PCR reads and lists one entry per CDR3 protein. The sample shows roughly 620,000 distinct CDR3 sequences, around 44% of them seen only once. Overall study results and limits: The study found TRBV5-6, TRBV5-1 and TRBV20-1 among five TRBV segments more frequent in patients than controls.

The chain carries TRBV6-6 and TRBJ1-2; no clear D. Sample: blood. The receptor was isolated from a girl aged 10-17 years with multiple sclerosis. Written as DNA, the CDR3 is TGTGCCAGCAGTTACAGGCAGAACTATGGCTACACCTTC. Protein sequence: CASSYRQNYGYTF.